These T cell receptor beta chains were read from a single sample in a study of blood T cell repertoires in COVID-19. Libraries were prepared by immunoSEQ multiplex PCR; TCRdb keeps only in-frame clonotypes and omits some of them. The table records 150,000 to 180,000 clones, about 86% of them present only once. What was sequenced was peripheral blood. These receptors were collected from a woman in her sixties with acute or convalescent COVID-19. CDR3s include the opening cysteine and the closing phenylalanine or tryptophan. A D gene is named only where the DNA matches it firmly. Clone size is not always given. Where it is, it says once, few, many or a class for expanded clones.

cdr3_length j_call d_call v_call clone_size cdr3_nt cdr3_aa
15 TRBJ2-3 - TRBV28 - TGTGCCAGCAGTCCTTGGGGGGTGGGCACAGATACGCAGTATTTT CASSPWGVGTDTQYF
13 TRBJ2-1 - TRBV10-1 - TGCGCCAGCAGCCCCGGGGGGCCAGGTGAGCAGTTCTTC CASSPGGPGEQFF
16 TRBJ2-5 TRBD2 TRBV5-6 - TGTGCCAGCAGCTTGGCCGAGCGGGGGGCCCCAGAGACCCAGTACTTC CASSLAERGAPETQYF
16 TRBJ1-6 - TRBV30 - TGTGCCTGGAGAAAAAGGACAGAGGTGCTTTTTTCACCCCTCCACTTT CAWRKRTEVLFSPLHF
15 TRBJ1-2 - TRBV28 - TGTGCCAGCAGTTCCCCCCCCCGGGAAGGATTTGGCTACACCTTC CASSSPPREGFGYTF
16 TRBJ2-3 TRBD1 TRBV6-1 - TGTGCCAGCAGTGCTCCCGGGACAGGGTACACAGATACGCAGTATTTT CASSAPGTGYTDTQYF
12 TRBJ1-2 - TRBV30 - TGTGCCTGGGGGCCCGGGGGCTATGGCTACACCTTC CAWGPGGYGYTF
16 TRBJ1-2 TRBD1 TRBV4-1 - TGCGCCAGCAGCCAAGGGTCAGGGGGCGGAAGATATGGCTACACCTTC CASSQGSGGGRYGYTF
15 TRBJ1-1 - TRBV6-5 once TGTGCCAGCAGTTACGTAGGACACTCGAACACTGAAGCTTTCTTT CASSYVGHSNTEAFF
16 TRBJ2-1 TRBD2 TRBV9 once TGTGCCAGCAGCGCGGGACTAGCGGGAGTGAGAAATGAGCAGTTCTTC CASSAGLAGVRNEQFF
14 TRBJ1-5 TRBD1 TRBV6-5 - TGTGCCAGCAGTCCCGGGACAGTCAATCAGCCCCAGCATTTT CASSPGTVNQPQHF
15 TRBJ2-7 TRBD1 TRBV5-1 - TGCGCCAGCAGCCTGGGCAGGGGGCCCCCCTACGAGCAGTACTTC CASSLGRGPPYEQYF
19 TRBJ2-3 TRBD2 TRBV7-3 - TGTGCCAGCAGCGCCCCGAGGGCGGGACTAGCGGGGGGGAGTGATACGCAGTATTTT CASSAPRAGLAGGSDTQYF
17 TRBJ2-5 - TRBV14 - TGTGCCAGCAGCCAAGATACGGGGACATCATACCAAGAGACCCAGTACTTC CASSQDTGTSYQETQYF
15 TRBJ1-2 TRBD1 TRBV30 - TGTGCCTGGAGTGTCCAGACAGGGGGTTCCTATGGCTACACCTTC CAWSVQTGGSYGYTF
16 TRBJ1-2 TRBD1 TRBV30 - TGTGCCTGGCACCGGGACAGGGGGCTCATTGACTATGGCTACACCTTC CAWHRDRGLIDYGYTF
13 TRBJ2-2 TRBD1 TRBV12-3/TRBV12-4 - TGTGCCAGCAGGGGACAGATCACCGGGGAGCTGTTTTTT CASRGQITGELFF
14 TRBJ2-3 TRBD2 TRBV18 - TGTGCCAGCTCTCGGACTAGCGGGGGAGATACGCAGTATTTT CASSRTSGGDTQYF
12 TRBJ1-5 - TRBV5-8 once TGTGCCAGCAGCTTGACGGGTCGCCCCCAGCATTTT CASSLTGRPQHF
13 TRBJ1-2 - TRBV27 - TGTGCCAGCAGTCCCTACAGCCTCTATGGCTACACCTTC CASSPYSLYGYTF
15 TRBJ1-5 - TRBV6-1 - TGTGCCAGCAGTGAGGGGGCTGGGGCTGTTCAGCCCCAGCATTTT CASSEGAGAVQPQHF
15 TRBJ2-3 TRBD1 TRBV9 - TGTGCCAGCAGCTTACGACAGGGGGCATCAGATACGCAGTATTTT CASSLRQGASDTQYF
16 TRBJ1-1 - TRBV10-1 - TGCGCCAGCAGTGAGGTCCCGGGACACCCGAACACTGAAGCTTTCTTT CASSEVPGHPNTEAFF
14 TRBJ1-2 - TRBV7-9 once TGTGCCAGCAGCTCACGAACAGGGAACTATGGCTACACCTTC CASSSRTGNYGYTF
16 TRBJ1-3 - TRBV4-1 once TGCGCCAGCAGCCTCTCATCCGGCACGGGTGGAAACACCATATATTTT CASSLSSGTGGNTIYF
15 TRBJ1-6 TRBD1 TRBV6-5 - TGTGCCAGCAGTCGGACCGGGACAGGGAATTCACCCCTCCACTTT CASSRTGTGNSPLHF
13 TRBJ2-1 - TRBV12-3/TRBV12-4 once TGTGCCAGCAGTTTAGGGAGCACCAATGAGCAGTTCTTC CASSLGSTNEQFF
14 TRBJ1-2 - TRBV2 - TGTGCCAGCACCGCGTTACGGGGTCGGCATGGCTACACCTTC CASTALRGRHGYTF
17 TRBJ1-4 - TRBV4-2 - TGTGCCAGCAGCCAAGGGACAGCTCAGCCAACTAATGAAAAACTGTTTTTT CASSQGTAQPTNEKLFF
15 TRBJ1-1 - TRBV19 - TGTGCCAGTAGTCAAGTCTCAATCGAGGCAAAGGAAGCTTTCTTT CASSQVSIEAKEAFF
13 TRBJ1-5 - TRBV18 - TGTGCCAGCTCACCCGGCAGGGATCAGCCCCAGCATTTT CASSPGRDQPQHF
15 TRBJ1-1 TRBD1 TRBV7-3 - TGTGCCAGCAGCTTAGGACAGGGTCGGTATACTGAAGCTTTCTTT CASSLGQGRYTEAFF
17 TRBJ2-1 TRBD2 TRBV5-5 - TGTGCCAGCAGCTTGGAACTGGGGGGAGGGCGATTGAATGAGCAGTTCTTC CASSLELGGGRLNEQFF
17 TRBJ1-1 TRBD1 TRBV13 - TGTGCCAGCAGCTTCGCTCCGACAGGGGGCATGAACACTGAAGCTTTCTTT CASSFAPTGGMNTEAFF
15 TRBJ1-1 TRBD1 TRBV3-1/TRBV3-2 - TGTGCCAGCAGTCCAATTCCACAGGGGGACACTGAAGCTTTCTTT CASSPIPQGDTEAFF
12 TRBJ1-1 - TRBV29-1 - TGCAGCGTTGAGCACTTGCGCACTGAAGCTTTCTTT CSVEHLRTEAFF
19 TRBJ2-3 TRBD2 TRBV7-6 once TGTGCCAGCAGCCAGGGACTAGCGGGGTCAAGCCCGGGCGCAGATACGCAGTATTTT CASSQGLAGSSPGADTQYF
16 TRBJ1-1 - TRBV19 - TGTGCCAGTAGTATTCTAACCAGGGGCGTGAACACTGAAGCTTTCTTT CASSILTRGVNTEAFF
14 TRBJ2-1 - TRBV29-1 - TGCAGCGCTGAGAGGGGGGGCTCCTACAATGAGCAGTTCTTC CSAERGGSYNEQFF
16 TRBJ2-7 TRBD2 TRBV6-5 - TGTGCCAGCAGTTACATCGGTAGCGGGGGGGCCTACGAGCAGTACTTC CASSYIGSGGAYEQYF